This T cell receptor beta chain was retrieved from a study of T and B cells in COVID-19 patients. From blood, roughly 220-550 ng of genomic DNA served as TRB template. TRB rearrangements were amplified by multiplex PCR with BIOMED2 TRB-A/B primers. Each CDR3 protein is one row after TCRdb ran MiXCR on the multiplex PCR reads. The sample carries around 21,000 distinct CDR3 sequences, approximately 30% recorded once. The CDR3 is 12 amino acids. V lost 2 bases and J 6 bases, leaving 11 bases between the germline ends. CDR1 and CDR2 from the germline V gene are GTSNPN and SVGIG (reference sequence). This clonotype is medium-sized by share.

The clonotype was recovered from a human donor who had recovered from COVID-19. Sequences were obtained from blood. The chain joins TRBV30 to TRBJ2-7; no definite D call. The CDR3 DNA follows: TGTGCCTGGAGTTCAACCAGTTCCGAGCAGTACTTC. Its protein is CAWSSTSSEQYF.